What follows are 11 T cell receptor beta chains derived from one specimen sequenced in a study of T cell responses to AZD1222 COVID-19 vaccine. Profiling relied on immunoSEQ multiplex PCR, and the TCRdb table lists in-frame clones only, not all of them. The sample lists some 130,000 clones; over 90% were seen once. The sequences come from peripheral blood, collected on day 0 of AZD1222 vaccination. These receptors originate from an adult in good health.

V gene TRBV2 combines with J gene TRBJ1-4; 10 bases map to TRBD1. This CDR3 is built from 15 residues. CDR1 SNHLY and CDR2 FYNNEI come from the germline V gene. The junction had 9 bases not matched to a gene; V was cut back by 6 bases and J by 8 bases. CDR3 nucleotides: TGTGCCAGCAGAACCCTCGGGACAGGGGACGAAAAACTGTTTTTT. Its translation is CASRTLGTGDEKLFF.

The chain recombines TRBV6-1 with TRBJ2-5; a weak D match, TRBD1 (6 bases). Per the germline V gene, CDR1 is MNHNS and CDR2 is SASEGT. The CDR3 spans 14 residues. V was cut by 2 bases and J by 4 bases, with 11 bases left in between. Written as DNA, the CDR3 is TGTGCCAGCAGTGAACGCAGGGGCCGAGAGACCCAGTACTTC. It specifies CASSERRGRETQYF.

This chain uses TRBV9 with TRBJ2-3, with no clear D. Germline V gives CDR1 SGDLS, CDR2 YYNGEE. This CDR3 spans 14 amino acids. The V and J ends lost 1 base and 2 bases respectively, with 8 bases between them. As DNA, the CDR3 is TGTGCCAGCAGCGTAACAAGCAACACAGATACGCAGTATTTT. Its translation is CASSVTSNTDTQYF.

Only one count was recorded for this clone. The chain couples TRBV6-5 to TRBJ1-2; 7 nucleotides line up with TRBD1. CDR1 is MNHEY and CDR2 is SVGAGI in the germline V gene. The V and J ends lost 2 bases and 4 bases, in that order; junction bases with no gene match: 4. The CDR3 sequence is 14 residues long. CDR3 nucleotides: TGTGCCAGCAGTTACGACAGGGTTGCCTATGGCTACACCTTC. It translates to CASSYDRVAYGYTF.

In DNA form, the CDR3 reads TGTGCCAGCAGTCAAACAGGGGGCTCCTACAATGAGCAGTTCTTC. Amino acid sequence: CASSQTGGSYNEQFF. The chain uses TRBV6-5 and TRBJ2-1, with 8 bases fitting TRBD1. Germline trimming cut 5 bases from V and 0 bases from J; bases unmatched to any gene: 3. This CDR3 spans 15 amino acids. CDR1 is MNHEY and CDR2 is SVGAGI in the germline V gene.

CDR3 sequence: CASSQEGSSYEQYF. The CDR3 nucleotides read TGTGCCAGCAGCCAAGAGGGCAGTTCCTACGAGCAGTACTTC. The chain carries TRBV4-2 and TRBJ2-7, with D unclear. CDR1 and CDR2 from the germline V gene are LGHNA and YNFKEQ. The CDR3 is made up of 14 amino acids. Trimming took off 0 bases at V and 1 base at J, with 7 bases between the two ends.

This clone was recorded once. This CDR3 is CASSPTTGELFF. The CDR3 bases are TGTGCCAGCAGCCCGACAACCGGGGAGCTGTTTTTT. The chain employs TRBV6-5 and TRBJ2-2; D gene unclear. The CDR3 runs 12 residues. CDR1 and CDR2 from the germline V gene are MNHEY and SVGAGI. V was trimmed by 6 bases and J by 5 bases, leaving 7 bases between them.

This sequence joins TRBV6-5 and TRBJ1-4; no reliable D call. V dropped 7 bases and J dropped 8 bases, with 17 bases sitting between them. The CDR3 has 14 residues. CDR1 is MNHEY and CDR2 is SVGAGI in the germline V gene. This CDR3 is CASMYSPTGEKLFF. As DNA, the CDR3 is TGTGCCAGCATGTACAGTCCCACCGGGGAAAAACTGTTTTTT.

The table lists this clone with a few counts. The rearrangement joins TRBV6-4 to TRBJ2-3, with 12 bases fitting TRBD2. In germline, CDR1 is MRHNA, CDR2 SNTAGT. Trimming took 0 bases from V and 4 from J; bases not matched to a gene: 2. The CDR3 has 16 amino acids. CDR3 region: CASSDSTSGGPDTQYF. The CDR3 DNA is TGTGCCAGCAGTGACTCGACTAGCGGGGGCCCAGATACGCAGTATTTT.

CDR3 coding DNA: TGTGCCAGCAGCGTAGCTACGCGCAATGAGCAGTTCTTC. It translates to CASSVATRNEQFF. The chain combines TRBV9 with TRBJ2-1, with D unresolved. The CDR3 has 13 amino acids. V lost 0 bases to trimming and J lost 6 bases, with 7 bases between them. Germline values: CDR1 SGDLS, CDR2 YYNGEE. The complete variable domain, with remaining parts taken from reference TRBV9 and TRBJ2-1, reads DSGVTQTPKHLITATGQRVTLRCSPRSGDLSVYWYQQSLDQGLQFLIQYYNGEERAKGNILERFSAQQFPDLHSELNLSSLELGDSALYFCASSVATRNEQFFGPGTRLTVL.

The chain has TRBV30 and TRBJ2-5; D is ambiguous. Germline CDR1 and CDR2: GTSNPN and SVGIG (reference sequence). V lost 1 base and J 1 base, leaving 7 bases between the germline ends. CDR3 length equals 13 residues. The DNA for the CDR3 is TGTGCCTGGAGTGCTCAGTCCCAAGAGACCCAGTACTTC. The encoded protein is CAWSAQSQETQYF.